The following is a T cell receptor beta chain sequence with its context. The target antigen is unknown. V lost 5 bases, J lost 2 bases, and 14 bases lay in between. The germline CDR1 and CDR2 sequences are SGHNT and YENEEA. The length of the CDR3 is 15 residues. Profiled with immunoSEQ multiplex PCR; TCRdb holds only in-frame clones, not every one. The table records roughly 77,000 clones, about nine tenths of them present only once. The sample comes from a study of OX40 agonist ivuxolimab in advanced cancers. Study in general: Aged about 20 to 85 with a mean of about 60 years, they were around 85% male.

Findings of the study overall: Dose levels from 0.1 to 3.0 mg/kg saw CD4+ and CD8+ blood T cells expand clonally by week 6.

The chain is built from TRBV11-3 and TRBJ2-3, with D hard to call. Specimen: CD4+ or CD8+ T cells sorted from blood, collected in a trial of the OX40 agonist ivuxolimab. The sequence derives from an adult with an advanced solid tumor such as melanoma, head and neck, liver or kidney cancer. CDR3 sequence (DNA): TGTGCCAGCAGCGACCGAAAGGCTCCCACAGATACGCAGTATTTT. Translating it yields CASSDRKAPTDTQYF.